These T cell receptor beta chains were read from a single sample in a study of neurological immune-mediated disorders. TCRdb used MiXCR to reprocess the 5' RACE reads, holding one entry per CDR3 protein. This sample carries approximately 46,000 distinct CDR3 sequences, 10% of them seen once, and the ten largest clones take about 5.7%. Specimen: PBMCs. Receptor source: a man between 65 and 85 years old with HTLV-1-associated myelopathy (HAM/TSP). The CDR3 runs from the conserved cysteine through the conserved F or W. D genes are given only for firm matches. The listing skips clone size in some rows; elsewhere it reads once, few, many or a size class.

length | J | size | V | D | DNA | CDR3
15 | TRBJ2-2 | many | TRBV11-2 | TRBD2 | TGTGCCAGCAAGGGGCGGGAGGGCCTCGCCGGGGAGCTGTTTTTT | CASKGREGLAGELFF
14 | TRBJ2-3 | many | TRBV27 | NA | TGTGCCAGCAGTACTAGACCGAACACAGATACGCAGTATTTT | CASSTRPNTDTQYF
14 | TRBJ1-1 | many | TRBV10-3 | NA | TGTGCCATCAGTGATTTCAGCCCGAACACTGAAGCTTTCTTT | CAISDFSPNTEAFF
13 | TRBJ1-1 | few | TRBV3-1 | NA | TGTGCCAGCAGCCAAGAAGAGGGACATAAAGCTTTCTTT | CASSQEEGHKAFF
17 | TRBJ2-2 | many | TRBV7-9 | TRBD1 | TGTGCCAGCAGCTTACCCGGACAGGGGTCATACACCGGGGAGCTGTTTTTT | CASSLPGQGSYTGELFF
16 | TRBJ1-5 | many | TRBV20-1 | TRBD1 | TGCAGTGCTAGAGAGGGGGGATTGGGACAGAATCAGCCCCAGCATTTT | CSAREGGLGQNQPQHF
12 | TRBJ2-1 | many | TRBV7-2 | NA | TGTGCCAGCAGCGTCCCTAGAGCTGTGCAGTTCTTC | CASSVPRAVQFF
15 | TRBJ1-2 | many | TRBV28 | NA | TGTGCCAGCAGTTTGGGGGGCCGGGTCGACTATGGCTACACCTTC | CASSLGGRVDYGYTF
16 | TRBJ2-1 | many | TRBV6-5 | TRBD1 | TGTGCCAGCAGTTACATGACAGGGGGCACCTACAATGAGCAGTTCTTC | CASSYMTGGTYNEQFF
14 | TRBJ2-1 | many | TRBV20-1 | NA | TGCAGTGCTACGGGGGTAGCGGTTGACAATGAGCAGTTCTTC | CSATGVAVDNEQFF
14 | TRBJ1-5 | many | TRBV12-3/TRBV12-4 | TRBD1 | TGTGCCAGCAGTGGACAGGGGAGCAATCAGCCCCAGCATTTT | CASSGQGSNQPQHF
17 | TRBJ2-3 | many | TRBV5-1 | NA | TGCGCCAGCAGCTTGGGAGTTTCGGCAACTTCCACAGATACGCAGTATTTT | CASSLGVSATSTDTQYF
15 | TRBJ1-5 | many | TRBV7-8 | NA | TGTGCCAGCAGCTTAGCGGGAGGGAGCAATCAGCCCCAGCATTTT | CASSLAGGSNQPQHF
14 | TRBJ2-1 | many | TRBV6-5 | TRBD2 | TGTGCCAGCAAGAGGGAGGGAGTTTACAATGAGCAGTTCTTC | CASKREGVYNEQFF
12 | TRBJ2-7 | NA | TRBV3-1 | TRBD2 | TGTGCCAGCAGGGGAGCGGGAAACGAGCAGTACTTC | CASRGAGNEQYF
14 | TRBJ1-5 | many | TRBV20-1 | TRBD1 | TGCAGCCCGGGGGACAGGGTCAGCAATCAGCCCCAGCATTTT | CSPGDRVSNQPQHF
12 | TRBJ2-4 | many | TRBV28 | NA | TGTGCCAGCGGAAGCGGGACAGGACCTCAGTACTTC | CASGSGTGPQYF
15 | TRBJ1-2 | NA | TRBV14 | NA | TGTGCCAGCAGCCAAGTAACAGGTTGGAACTATGGCTACACCTTC | CASSQVTGWNYGYTF
14 | TRBJ2-7 | few | TRBV5-6 | TRBD1 | TGTGCCAGCAGCCACAGGGGAATCATATACGAGCAGTACTTC | CASSHRGIIYEQYF
13 | TRBJ2-5 | many | TRBV15 | NA | TGTGCCACCAGCAGAGGTCGCGGTGAGACCCAGTACTTC | CATSRGRGETQYF